This is a list of T cell receptor beta chains from one sample in a study of regulatory T cells in long-lasting Graves disease. In TCRdb, the multiplex PCR reads were re-called with MiXCR into one record per CDR3 protein. The repertoire has roughly 420,000 distinct CDR3 sequences, about 15% of them found once; the top ten carry approximately 17%. These data were also reused for a study on T cells in Graves' hyperthyroidism and ophthalmopathy.

Sample: peripheral blood mononuclear cells (PBMCs), taken at new diagnosis, from a patient treated with antithyroid drugs. All receptors derive from a woman aged 45-60 years with Graves disease. Both conserved end residues are part of each CDR3.

CDR3aa: CAISESRGNEQFF
j_gene: TRBJ2-1
v_gene: TRBV10-3

CDR3aa: CASSQFRRQEANYGYTF
j_gene: TRBJ1-2
v_gene: TRBV3-1

CDR3aa: CASSLGLGEAETQYF
j_gene: TRBJ2-5
v_gene: TRBV12-3/TRBV12-4

CDR3aa: CASSPGSQPQHF
j_gene: TRBJ1-5
v_gene: TRBV18

CDR3aa: CASSYSKIQYNEQFF
j_gene: TRBJ2-1
v_gene: TRBV6-2/TRBV6-3

CDR3aa: CASSLNRGTYEQYF
j_gene: TRBJ2-7
v_gene: TRBV5-8

CDR3aa: CASSPQRKERETQYF
j_gene: TRBJ2-5
v_gene: TRBV28

CDR3aa: CASKPGAPGWPQHF
j_gene: TRBJ1-5
v_gene: TRBV27

CDR3aa: CSARQLQASTDTQYF
j_gene: TRBJ2-3
v_gene: TRBV20-1

CDR3aa: CASSKGRETQYF
j_gene: TRBJ2-5
v_gene: TRBV11-1

CDR3aa: CASSPYEGANYGYTF
j_gene: TRBJ1-2
v_gene: TRBV11-2

CDR3aa: CSDQIPGGDGYTF
j_gene: TRBJ1-2
v_gene: TRBV29-1

CDR3aa: CSASVGQLNQPQHF
j_gene: TRBJ1-5
v_gene: TRBV20-1

CDR3aa: CASSPLGGYAETQYF
j_gene: -
v_gene: TRBV11-1

CDR3aa: CASSVEAGTGMETQYF
j_gene: TRBJ2-5
v_gene: TRBV9

CDR3aa: CASSLSWLSGTYEQYF
j_gene: TRBJ2-7
v_gene: TRBV27

CDR3aa: CSARDPAGGSYNEQFF
j_gene: TRBJ2-1
v_gene: TRBV20-1

CDR3aa: CASSETGLSYEQYF
j_gene: -
v_gene: TRBV9